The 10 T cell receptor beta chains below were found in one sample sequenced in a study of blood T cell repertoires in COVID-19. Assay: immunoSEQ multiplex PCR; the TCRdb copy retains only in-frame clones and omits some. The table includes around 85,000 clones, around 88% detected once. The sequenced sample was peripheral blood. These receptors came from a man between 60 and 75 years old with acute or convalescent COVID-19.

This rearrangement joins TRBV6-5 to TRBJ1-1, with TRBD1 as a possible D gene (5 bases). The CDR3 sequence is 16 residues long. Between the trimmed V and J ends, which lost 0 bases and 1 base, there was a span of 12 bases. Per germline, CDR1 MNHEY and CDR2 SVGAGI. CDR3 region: CASSYSRVGGNTEAFF. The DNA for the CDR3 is TGTGCCAGCAGTTACTCCAGGGTGGGAGGGAACACTGAAGCTTTCTTT.

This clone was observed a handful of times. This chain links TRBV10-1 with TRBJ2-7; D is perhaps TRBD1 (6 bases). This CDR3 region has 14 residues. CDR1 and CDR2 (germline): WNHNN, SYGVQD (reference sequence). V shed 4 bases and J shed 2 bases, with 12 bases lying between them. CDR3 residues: CASSGGTKPYEQYF. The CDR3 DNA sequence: TGCGCCAGCAGTGGGGGGACAAAACCCTACGAGCAGTACTTC.

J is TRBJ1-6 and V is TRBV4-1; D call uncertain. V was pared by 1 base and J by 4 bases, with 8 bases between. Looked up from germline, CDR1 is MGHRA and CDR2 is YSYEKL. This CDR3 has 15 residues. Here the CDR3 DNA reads TGCGCCAGCAGCCAAGGCGAGTCGTATAATTCACCCCTCCACTTT. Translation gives CASSQGESYNSPLHF.

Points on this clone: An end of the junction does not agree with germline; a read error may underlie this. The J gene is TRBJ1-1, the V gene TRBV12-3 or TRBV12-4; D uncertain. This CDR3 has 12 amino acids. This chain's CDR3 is CASSSLPSGNLF. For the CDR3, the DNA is TGTGCCAGCAGTTCCCTCCCCTCGGGGAATCTCTTT.

The CDR3 loop is CASTTRGREETQYF. The CDR3, as DNA: TGTGCCAGCACTACACGGGGGAGAGAAGAGACCCAGTACTTC. This sequence joins TRBV5-4 and TRBJ2-5, with a tentative D call TRBD2 (6 bases). This CDR3 has 14 residues. Germline V gene data show CDR1 as SGHNT and CDR2 as YYREEE (reference sequence). Trimming removed 6 bases at V and 3 bases at J, with 15 bases between.

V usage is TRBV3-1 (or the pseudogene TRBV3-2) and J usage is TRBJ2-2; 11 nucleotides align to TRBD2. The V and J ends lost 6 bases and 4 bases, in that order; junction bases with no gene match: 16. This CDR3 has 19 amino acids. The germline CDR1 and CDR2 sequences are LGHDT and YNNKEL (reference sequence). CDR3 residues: CASRGAPGLAATFTGELFF. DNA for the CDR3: TGTGCCAGCAGGGGCGCTCCGGGACTAGCGGCAACCTTCACCGGGGAGCTGTTTTTT.

CDR3 in DNA: TGTGCCTGGACCAGGGTGGGGTCCTACAATGAGCAGTTCTTC. It is translated as CAWTRVGSYNEQFF. V is TRBV30 and J is TRBJ2-1; D is perhaps TRBD1 (5 bases). Per the germline V gene, CDR1 is GTSNPN and CDR2 is SVGIG (reference sequence). Deletions cut 4 bases from V and 1 base from J, with 11 bases between. CDR3 length: 14 amino acids.

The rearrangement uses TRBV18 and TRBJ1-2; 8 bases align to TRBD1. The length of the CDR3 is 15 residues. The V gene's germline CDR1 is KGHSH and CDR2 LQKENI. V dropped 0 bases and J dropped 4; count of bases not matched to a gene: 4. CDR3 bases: TGTGCCAGCTCACCACCGATAACAGGGGGCTATGGCTACACCTTC. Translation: CASSPPITGGYGYTF.

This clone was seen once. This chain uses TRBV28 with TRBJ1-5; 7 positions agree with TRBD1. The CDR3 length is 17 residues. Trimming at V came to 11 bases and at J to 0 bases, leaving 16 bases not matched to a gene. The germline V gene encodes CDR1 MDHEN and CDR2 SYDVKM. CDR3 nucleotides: TGTGCCTATAGTCTGGGCAGGGGGAAACATAGCAATCAGCCCCAGCATTTT. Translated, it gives CAYSLGRGKHSNQPQHF.

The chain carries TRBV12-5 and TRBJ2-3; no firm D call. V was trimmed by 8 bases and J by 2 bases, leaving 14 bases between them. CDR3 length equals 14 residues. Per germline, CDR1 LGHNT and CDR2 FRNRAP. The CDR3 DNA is TGTGCTAGTTTTCGCGAGCGATACACAGATACGCAGTATTTT. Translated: CASFRERYTDTQYF.